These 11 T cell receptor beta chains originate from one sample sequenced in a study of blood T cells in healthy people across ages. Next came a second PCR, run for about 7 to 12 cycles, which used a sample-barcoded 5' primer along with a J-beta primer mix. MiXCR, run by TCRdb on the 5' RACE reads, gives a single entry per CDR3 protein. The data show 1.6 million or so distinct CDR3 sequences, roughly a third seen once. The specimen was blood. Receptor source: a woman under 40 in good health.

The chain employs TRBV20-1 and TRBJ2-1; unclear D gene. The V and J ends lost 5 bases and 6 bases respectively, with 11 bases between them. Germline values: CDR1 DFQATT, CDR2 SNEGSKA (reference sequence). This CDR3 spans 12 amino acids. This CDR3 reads CSAVRGSNEQFF. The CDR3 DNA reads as TGCAGTGCTGTCCGAGGAAGCAATGAGCAGTTCTTC.

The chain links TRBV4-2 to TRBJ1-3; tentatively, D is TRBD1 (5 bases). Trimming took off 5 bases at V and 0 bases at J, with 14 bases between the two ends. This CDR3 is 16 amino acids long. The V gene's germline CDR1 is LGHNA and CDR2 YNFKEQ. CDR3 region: CASSSRDWDSGNTIYF. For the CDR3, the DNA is TGTGCCAGCAGCTCCCGGGACTGGGACTCTGGAAACACCATATATTTT.

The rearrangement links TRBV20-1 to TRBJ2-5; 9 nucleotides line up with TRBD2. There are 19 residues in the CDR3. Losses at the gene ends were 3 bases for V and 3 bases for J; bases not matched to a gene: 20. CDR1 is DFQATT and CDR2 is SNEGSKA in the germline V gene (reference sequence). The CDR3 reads CSASRPSGTWIIEKETQYF. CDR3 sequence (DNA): TGCAGTGCTAGTCGTCCTAGCGGGACTTGGATAATCGAAAAAGAGACCCAGTACTTC.

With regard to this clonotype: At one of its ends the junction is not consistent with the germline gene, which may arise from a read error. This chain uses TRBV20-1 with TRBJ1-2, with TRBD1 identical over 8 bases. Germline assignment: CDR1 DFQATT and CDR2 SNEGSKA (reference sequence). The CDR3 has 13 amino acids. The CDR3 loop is CGAGETGARGYTF. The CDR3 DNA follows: TGCGGTGCTGGAGAGACAGGGGCCCGAGGCTACACCTTC.

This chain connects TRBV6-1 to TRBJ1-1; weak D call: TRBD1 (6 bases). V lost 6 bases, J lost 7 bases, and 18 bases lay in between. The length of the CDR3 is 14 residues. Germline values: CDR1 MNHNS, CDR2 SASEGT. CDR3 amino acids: CASRQGARQYEAFF. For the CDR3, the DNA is TGTGCCAGCAGACAGGGTGCAAGGCAATATGAAGCTTTCTTT.

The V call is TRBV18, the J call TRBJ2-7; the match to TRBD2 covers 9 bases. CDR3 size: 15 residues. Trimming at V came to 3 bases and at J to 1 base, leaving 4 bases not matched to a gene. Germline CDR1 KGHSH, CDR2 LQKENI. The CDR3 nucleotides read TGTGCCAGCTCACCCGTTAGCGGGAGTTCCTACGAGCAGTACTTC. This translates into CASSPVSGSSYEQYF.

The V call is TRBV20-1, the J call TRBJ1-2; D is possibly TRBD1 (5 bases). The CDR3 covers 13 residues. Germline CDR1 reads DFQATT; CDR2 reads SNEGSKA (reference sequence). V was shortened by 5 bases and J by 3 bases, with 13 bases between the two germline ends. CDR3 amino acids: CSAHRDEYYGYTF. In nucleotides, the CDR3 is TGCAGTGCTCACCGGGACGAATACTATGGCTACACCTTC.

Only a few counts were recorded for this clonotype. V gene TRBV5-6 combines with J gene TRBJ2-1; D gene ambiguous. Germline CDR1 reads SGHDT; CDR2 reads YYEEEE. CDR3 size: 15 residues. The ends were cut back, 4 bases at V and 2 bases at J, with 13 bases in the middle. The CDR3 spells CASSPGGLAYNEQFF. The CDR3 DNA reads TGTGCCAGCAGCCCTGGCGGCCTGGCCTACAATGAGCAGTTCTTC.

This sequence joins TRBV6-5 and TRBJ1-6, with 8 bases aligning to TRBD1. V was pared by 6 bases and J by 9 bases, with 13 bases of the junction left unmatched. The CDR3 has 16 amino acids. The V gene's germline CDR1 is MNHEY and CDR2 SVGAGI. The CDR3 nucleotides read TGTGCCAGCAGACCGATTGACAGGGGAGCCTTTTCACCCCTCCACTTT. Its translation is CASRPIDRGAFSPLHF.

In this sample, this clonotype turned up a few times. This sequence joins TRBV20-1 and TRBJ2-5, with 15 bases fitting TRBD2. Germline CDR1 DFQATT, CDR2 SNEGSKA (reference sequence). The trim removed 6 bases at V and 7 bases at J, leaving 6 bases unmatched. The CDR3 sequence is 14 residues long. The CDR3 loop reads CSARGLAGGGTQYF. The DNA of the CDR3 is TGCAGTGCCCGGGGACTAGCGGGGGGAGGGACCCAGTACTTC.

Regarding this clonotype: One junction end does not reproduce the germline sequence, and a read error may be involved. The CDR3 loop is CASSEGIAENIQYF. DNA of the CDR3: TGCGCCAGCAGCGAGGGGATAGCCGAAAACATTCAGTACTTC. This rearrangement joins TRBV5-1 to TRBJ2-7, with D perhaps assigned TRBD1 or TRBD2 (5 bases each). The J call could be wrong; TRBJ2-4 is a better fit for the DNA end. The V gene's germline CDR1 is SGHRS and CDR2 YFSETQ. The length of the CDR3 is 14 residues.